This T cell receptor (beta chain) was observed in a study of blood T cell repertoires in COVID-19. Germline-derived CDR1 and CDR2 are SQVTM and ANQGSEA. V gave up 3 bases and J gave up 8 bases; unmatched junction bases: 8. The CDR3 runs 13 residues. Data came from immunoSEQ multiplex PCR; TCRdb stores just in-frame clones and leaves some out. The table includes just over 150,000 clones, 80% to 90% detected once. This receptor was obtained from a woman aged 40 to 55 with acute or convalescent COVID-19. The source material was peripheral blood. The chain has TRBV29-1 and TRBJ1-2, with 8 nucleotides matching TRBD1. The CDR3 loop reads CSVDSGGKYGYTF. As DNA, the CDR3 is TGCAGCGTTGACTCAGGGGGCAAATACGGCTACACCTTC.